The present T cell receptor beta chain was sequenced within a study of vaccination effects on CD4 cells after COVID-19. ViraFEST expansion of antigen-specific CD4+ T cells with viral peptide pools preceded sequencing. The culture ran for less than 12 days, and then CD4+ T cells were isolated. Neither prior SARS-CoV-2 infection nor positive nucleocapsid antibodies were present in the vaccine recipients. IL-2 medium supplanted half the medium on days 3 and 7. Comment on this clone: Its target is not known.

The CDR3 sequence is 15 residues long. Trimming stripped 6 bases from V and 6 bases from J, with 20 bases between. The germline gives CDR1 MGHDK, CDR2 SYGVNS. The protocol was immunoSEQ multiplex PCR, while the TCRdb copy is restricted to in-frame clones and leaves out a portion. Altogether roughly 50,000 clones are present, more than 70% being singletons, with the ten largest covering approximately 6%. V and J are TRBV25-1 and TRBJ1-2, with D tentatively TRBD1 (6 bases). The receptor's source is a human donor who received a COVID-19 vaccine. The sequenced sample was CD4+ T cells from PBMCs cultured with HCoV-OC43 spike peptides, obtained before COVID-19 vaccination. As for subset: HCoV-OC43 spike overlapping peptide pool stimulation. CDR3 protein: CASRDSAQPLHGYTF. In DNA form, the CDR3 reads TGTGCCAGCAGGGACAGCGCGCAGCCCCTTCATGGCTACACCTTC.